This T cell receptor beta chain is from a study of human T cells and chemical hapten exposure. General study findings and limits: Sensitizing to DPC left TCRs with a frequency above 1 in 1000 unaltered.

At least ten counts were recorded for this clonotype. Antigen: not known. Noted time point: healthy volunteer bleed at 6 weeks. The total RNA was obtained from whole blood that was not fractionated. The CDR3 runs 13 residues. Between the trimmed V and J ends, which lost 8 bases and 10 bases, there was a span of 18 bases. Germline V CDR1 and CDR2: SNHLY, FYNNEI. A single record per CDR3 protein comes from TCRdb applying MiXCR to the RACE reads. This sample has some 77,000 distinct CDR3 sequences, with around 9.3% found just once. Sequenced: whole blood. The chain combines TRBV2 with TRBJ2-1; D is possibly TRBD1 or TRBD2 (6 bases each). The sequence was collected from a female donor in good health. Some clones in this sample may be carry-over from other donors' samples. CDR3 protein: CASVGARLAEQFF. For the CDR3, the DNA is TGTGCCAGCGTGGGGGCCCGGCTAGCGGAGCAGTTCTTC.